These 26 T cell receptor beta chains originate from one sample sequenced in a study of blood T cell repertoires in COVID-19. Sequenced by immunoSEQ multiplex PCR; TCRdb stores in-frame clones only, minus some. Of 130,000 to 150,000 clones listed, approximately 85% are singletons. Sequencing used peripheral blood. The receptors here all came from a woman aged 60-70 years with COVID-19, enrolled during active disease.

This rearrangement joins TRBV3-1 (or the pseudogene TRBV3-2) to TRBJ1-2; TRBD1 matches at 10 bases. Germline CDR1 reads LGHDT; CDR2 reads YNNKEL (reference sequence). The CDR3 is 14 residues long. The J segment lost 4 bases and the V segment lost 4 bases, leaving 3 bases of the junction unmatched. Written as DNA, the CDR3 is TGTGCCAGCAGCCTCGGACAGGGGGGCTATGGCTACACCTTC. Translated, it gives CASSLGQGGYGYTF.

J is TRBJ1-6 and V is TRBV6-2 or TRBV6-3, with 9 bases identical to TRBD1. J gave up 8 bases and V 2 bases, and 13 bases lay outside the gene matches. Germline CDR1 MNHEY, CDR2 SVGEGT. The CDR3 consists of 18 residues. This chain's CDR3 is CASSYLRQGQGNDSPLHF. As DNA, the CDR3 is TGTGCCAGCAGTTACCTTAGGCAAGGACAGGGGAACGATTCACCCCTCCACTTT.

In this sample, this clone turned up once. V usage is TRBV2 and J usage is TRBJ1-5, with 9 nucleotides matching TRBD1. The CDR3 length is 14 residues. Germline loops: CDR1 SNHLY, CDR2 FYNNEI. V gave up 5 bases and J gave up 5 bases; unmatched junction bases: 4. CDR3 in DNA: TGTGCCAGCAGTCAGGACAGGGGTGATCAGCCCCAGCATTTT. This translates into CASSQDRGDQPQHF.

The chain has TRBV5-1 and TRBJ1-1; 7 bases match TRBD1. The CDR3 is 13 amino acids. Germline V lookup: CDR1 SGHRS, CDR2 YFSETQ. Trimming cost V 5 bases and J 0 bases; bases outside gene matches: 1. CDR3 nucleotide sequence: TGCGCCAGCAGGAGGGGGCTGAACACTGAAGCTTTCTTT. Translation gives CASRRGLNTEAFF.

This clone has a handful of counts. The chain combines TRBV10-3 with TRBJ1-5; no clear D gene. The CDR3 runs to 15 residues. Germline CDR1 is ENHRY and CDR2 is SYGVKD. Trimming took 6 bases from V and 2 from J, leaving 14 bases between them. The CDR3 bases are TGTGCCATCAGAGGCGACAAGCGGGGCAATCAGCCCCAGCATTTT. It specifies CAIRGDKRGNQPQHF.

V and J are TRBV5-5 and TRBJ2-7; D possibly corresponds to TRBD1 (5 bases). The germline CDR1 and CDR2 sequences are SGHKS and YYEKEE (reference sequence). The V end was cut by 2 bases, the J end by 2 bases, with 5 bases between. CDR3 size: 12 residues. The DNA of the CDR3 is TGTGCCAGCAGCTTCAGGGCCTACGAGCAGTACTTC. This sequence encodes CASSFRAYEQYF.

V gene TRBV5-1 combines with J gene TRBJ2-7; 7 bases line up with TRBD2. There are 16 residues in the CDR3. After removal of 4 bases from V and 0 bases from J, the junction contained 10 bases not matched to a gene. CDR1 and CDR2 from the germline V gene are SGHRS and YFSETQ. This CDR3 is CASSLGGTASSYEQYF. DNA for the CDR3: TGCGCCAGCAGCCTCGGGGGGACCGCCAGCTCCTACGAGCAGTACTTC.

The CDR3 protein is CASSPLGGEAFF. CDR3 coding DNA: TGTGCCAGTAGTCCACTAGGTGGTGAAGCTTTCTTT. This chain links TRBV19 with TRBJ1-1, with unresolved D. V lost 5 bases and J 7 bases, leaving 11 bases between the germline ends. From germline, CDR1 is LNHDA and CDR2 SQIVND (reference sequence). The CDR3 spans 12 residues.

The chain recombines TRBV5-4 with TRBJ1-4; TRBD1 aligns across 7 bases. There are 15 residues in the CDR3. CDR1 SGHNT and CDR2 YYREEE come from the germline V gene (reference sequence). V trimming: 4 bases; J trimming: 6 bases; junction bases outside the gene matches: 9. The CDR3 nucleotides read TGTGCCAGCAGCCCGACCTCCGGGACAGATGAAAAACTGTTTTTT. This translates into CASSPTSGTDEKLFF.

This clone showed up just a few times. This sequence joins TRBV27 and TRBJ1-5; the D gene is possibly TRBD1 (6 bases). This CDR3 region has 13 residues. Looked up from germline, CDR1 is MNHEY and CDR2 is SMNVEV (reference sequence). The V gene lost 5 bases and the J gene lost 6 bases, with 11 bases spanning the gap. The CDR3 region has the DNA TGTGCCAGCAGTCTTCAGGGGATTCAGCCCCAGCATTTT. Encoded protein: CASSLQGIQPQHF.

This chain joins TRBV15 and TRBJ2-3, with 7 bases matching TRBD2. Trimming removed 6 bases from V and 0 bases from J; junction bases left unmatched: 3. The germline gives CDR1 LNHNV, CDR2 YYDKDF (reference sequence). This CDR3 has 14 residues. CDR3 nucleotides: TGTGCCACCAGAGCGCGGGGGAGCACAGATACGCAGTATTTT. Translated: CATRARGSTDTQYF.

The CDR3 DNA reads as TGCGCCAGCAGCTGGGGGACAGCTACTAACTATGGCTACACCTTC. This sequence encodes CASSWGTATNYGYTF. V usage is TRBV5-1 and J usage is TRBJ1-2; 7 positions agree with TRBD1. With 3 bases clipped from V and 0 bases from J, the junction kept 5 bases outside the gene matches. Germline CDR1 SGHRS, CDR2 YFSETQ. The CDR3 sequence is 15 residues long. Variable domain in full (rest from reference TRBV5-1 and TRBJ1-2): KAGVTQTPRYLIKTRGQQVTLSCSPISGHRSVSWYQQTPGQGLQFLFEYFSETQRNKGNFPGRFSGRQFSNSRSEMNVSTLELGDSALYLCASSWGTATNYGYTFGSGTRLTVV.

In regard to this clone: The sample holds other DNA sequences that translate to the same CDR3. CDR3 nucleotide sequence: TGTGCCAGTAGTGGACAGGGGGCAGGTCAGCCCCAGCATTTT. Its translation is CASSGQGAGQPQHF. The V call is TRBV19, the J call TRBJ1-5; 11 bases are shared with TRBD1. This CDR3 is built from 14 residues. From germline, CDR1 is LNHDA and CDR2 SQIVND (reference sequence). The V segment lost 5 bases and the J segment 6 bases; nucleotides outside the gene matches: 3.

The chain has TRBV3-1 (or the pseudogene TRBV3-2) and TRBJ1-2; 7 bases are shared with TRBD1. V shed 5 bases, J shed 4 bases, and the junction held 7 bases outside the gene matches. The V gene's germline CDR1 is LGHDT and CDR2 YNNKEL (reference sequence). This CDR3 comprises 14 residues. The CDR3 bases are TGTGCCAGCAGCTCAACCGGGACAGCCTATGGCTACACCTTC. Encoded protein: CASSSTGTAYGYTF.

V gene TRBV5-4 combines with J gene TRBJ2-2, with a weak D call TRBD2 (5 bases). The germline V and J ends were trimmed by 0 bases and 3 bases, with 9 bases remaining between them. This CDR3 is 15 amino acids long. Germline values: CDR1 SGHNT, CDR2 YYREEE (reference sequence). The CDR3 region is CASSLVLADTGELFF. The CDR3 DNA reads TGTGCCAGCAGCTTGGTCCTAGCCGACACCGGGGAGCTGTTTTTT. The entire variable domain, with the rest obtained from reference TRBV5-4 and TRBJ2-2, is as follows: ETGVTQSPTHLIKTRGQQVTLRCSSQSGHNTVSWYQQALGQGPQFIFQYYREEENGRGNFPPRFSGLQFPNYSSELNVNALELDDSALYLCASSLVLADTGELFFGEGSRLTVL.

The rearrangement uses TRBV10-3 and TRBJ2-2; 7 nucleotides match TRBD2. Trimming at V came to 2 bases and at J to 5 bases, leaving 5 bases not matched to a gene. This CDR3 contains 15 residues. CDR1 is ENHRY and CDR2 is SYGVKD in the germline V gene. CDR3 region: CAISETSERTGELFF. DNA for the CDR3: TGTGCCATCAGTGAGACTAGCGAGCGGACCGGGGAGCTGTTTTTT.

V is TRBV11-2 and J is TRBJ1-2, with a tentative D call TRBD1 (6 bases). There are 15 residues in the CDR3. Deletions cut 1 base from V and 3 bases from J, with 12 bases between. The germline CDR1 and CDR2 sequences are SGHAT and FQNNGV. CDR3 region: CASSLGTAQDYGYTF. The CDR3 bases are TGTGCCAGCAGCTTAGGGACAGCACAGGACTATGGCTACACCTTC.

This clone came up a few times. The chain carries TRBV24-1 and TRBJ2-4; D might be TRBD2 (5 bases). The length of the CDR3 is 15 residues. V gave up 3 bases and J gave up 5 bases, with 13 bases separating them. Germline values: CDR1 KGHDR, CDR2 SFDVKD. The CDR3 protein is CATSDGGGDQNIQYF. The CDR3 bases are TGTGCCACCAGTGATGGAGGCGGTGACCAAAACATTCAGTACTTC.

The genes are TRBV7-8 and TRBJ1-5, with no clear D. This CDR3 region has 14 residues. V was clipped by 5 bases and J by 6 bases, with 14 bases between them. CDR1 SGHVS and CDR2 FQNEAQ come from the germline V gene. The CDR3 nucleotides read TGTGCCAGCAGCCCCAACTGGGCAAGTCAGCCCCAGCATTTT. Amino acid sequence: CASSPNWASQPQHF.

The chain has TRBV6-6 and TRBJ2-7, with D possibly being TRBD2 (6 bases). Germline V gives CDR1 MNHNY, CDR2 SVGAGI (reference sequence). The CDR3 is made up of 15 amino acids. V dropped 6 bases and J dropped 1 base, with 16 bases sitting between them. CDR3 in DNA: TGTGCCAGCAGCCCCGGGACTCGATTATCCTACGAGCAGTACTTC. Translating gives CASSPGTRLSYEQYF.

This chain joins TRBV7-9 and TRBJ2-7, with 10 positions matching TRBD1. Germline V gives CDR1 SEHNR, CDR2 FQNEAQ (reference sequence). J was trimmed by 6 bases and V by 1 base; bases with no gene match: 3. The CDR3 totals 14 residues. CDR3 DNA sequence: TGTGCCAGCAGCTTAGGGACAGGGGGTCGCGAGCAGTACTTC. Its translation: CASSLGTGGREQYF.

This clone has only one observation. The rearrangement links TRBV19 to TRBJ2-5; D not certain. Germline CDR1 LNHDA, CDR2 SQIVND (reference sequence). Trimming left V 0 bases short and J 3 bases short, with 8 bases between. The CDR3 is made up of 14 amino acids. The CDR3 bases are TGTGCCAGTAGTATAGATGTGTCTGAAGAGACCCAGTACTTC. Protein: CASSIDVSEETQYF.

The chain carries TRBV6-5 and TRBJ1-1; D is ambiguous. CDR3 size: 15 residues. V lost 0 bases and J 6 bases, leaving 14 bases between the germline ends. CDR1 MNHEY and CDR2 SVGAGI come from the germline V gene. The CDR3, as DNA: TGTGCCAGCAGTTACTCAACCGGGGAAAGCGCTGAAGCTTTCTTT. Amino acid sequence: CASSYSTGESAEAFF.

This clone was observed once. The chain has TRBV7-9 and TRBJ1-6; D might be TRBD1 (5 bases). Trimming took 5 bases from V and 14 from J, leaving 10 bases between them. The CDR3 is 11 residues long. Germline lookup yields CDR1 SEHNR and CDR2 FQNEAQ (reference sequence). The CDR3 DNA follows: TGTGCCAGCAGCGACAGCGTGTCCCTCCACTTT. Amino acid sequence: CASSDSVSLHF.

CDR3 in amino acids: CASSFPGVRSYGYTF. Here the CDR3 DNA reads TGTGCCAGCTCATTTCCAGGGGTAAGGAGCTATGGCTACACCTTC. The chain uses TRBV18 and TRBJ1-2, with a tentative D call TRBD1 (6 bases). Germline V gene lookup returns CDR1 KGHSH and CDR2 LQKENI. The CDR3 loop spans 15 amino acids. V was trimmed by 5 bases and J by 4 bases, leaving 17 bases between them. The full variable domain, in which reference TRBV18 and TRBJ1-2 provide the parts outside the CDR3, is NAGVMQNPRHLVRRRGQEARLRCSPMKGHSHVYWYRQLPEEGLKFMVYLQKENIIDESGMPKERFSAEFPKEGPSILRIQQVVRGDSAAYFCASSFPGVRSYGYTFGSGTRLTVV.

V is TRBV7-6 and J is TRBJ1-1; TRBD1 matches 7 bases. V shed 4 bases and J 8 bases; nucleotides not matched to a gene: 1. The CDR3 loop spans 11 amino acids. Germline loops: CDR1 SGHVS, CDR2 FNYEAQ. CDR3 bases: TGTGCCAGCAGCTCGGACAGGGAAGCTTTCTTT. Protein product: CASSSDREAFF.